These T cell receptor beta chains were read from a single sample in a study of blood T cell repertoires in COVID-19. The protocol was immunoSEQ multiplex PCR, while the TCRdb copy is restricted to in-frame clones and leaves out a portion. The table has around 250,000 clones, 88% seen once. Sequencing was performed on PBMCs or T cells enriched from blood (not recorded which). The receptors stem from a woman between 40 and 55 years old who had been exposed to COVID-19. CDR3s leave out the opening cysteine and the closing phenylalanine or tryptophan. Fields, in order: D gene, clone size, V gene, CDR3 protein. D genes are given only for firm matches. The size of a clone is reported for some rows only, either as once, few or many, or as a class for expanded clones.

TRBD1	NA	TRBV2	ASKLGTQGAKSPLH
NA	NA	TRBV3-1/TRBV3-2	ASSPGTSSWSPLH
NA	NA	TRBV25-1	ASSESGATGELF
TRBD1	once	TRBV6-5	ASTFTTGTGNTIY
TRBD1	few	TRBV10-3	AIRGDRTNTGELF
NA	once	TRBV7-8	ASSLDRDGYT
TRBD1	NA	TRBV3-1/TRBV3-2	ASSRTGVGNTIY
TRBD1	NA	TRBV12-5	ASGQGVEKLF
NA	NA	TRBV11-3	ASSLATSEAF
NA	NA	TRBV11-3	ASSHTGWANSPLH
NA	NA	TRBV9	ARSVGGGQNYGYT
NA	once	TRBV21-1	ASSNCLRSCETQY
NA	few	TRBV2	ASSSTGDLRYGYT
NA	NA	TRBV5-1	ASSSTGAPVEAF
TRBD1	NA	TRBV7-9	ASSLVGDRGYNEQF
NA	NA	TRBV6-1	ASSEVIKGDHQTTQPQH
NA	NA	TRBV9	ASSDSSRGGLGQF
NA	NA	TRBV9	ASSVGQANTEAF
NA	NA	TRBV19	ASQEGGRTPEQF
NA	NA	TRBV7-3	ASSPQGSNTEAF
NA	NA	TRBV6-2/TRBV6-3	ASSKNRVAGANVLT
TRBD1	NA	TRBV7-9	ASSSTAQGSEQF
NA	once	TRBV11-3	ASSARGGIQY
TRBD1	NA	TRBV28	ASSTPPGGGSNEKLF
NA	NA	TRBV4-3	ASSQDFNWSYNSPLH
NA	NA	TRBV19	ASTEAGVRGRPGANVLT
TRBD1	NA	TRBV5-6	ASSLLAGTGVSPLH
NA	NA	TRBV6-5	ASSYGGEGTEAF
TRBD1	once	TRBV19	ASSIRQGYGYT
NA	NA	TRBV13	ASSPSRGKRNEQY
TRBD1	once	TRBV6-8	ASSYNRSQGATGDTEAF
NA	NA	TRBV4-1	ASSYPGGSEKLF
NA	NA	TRBV7-2	ASSLGPQGVGSPLH
TRBD1	NA	TRBV19	ASSTQGQAPEQY
TRBD2	NA	TRBV7-7	ASSLGLAGGGGETQY
TRBD1	NA	TRBV6-4	ASSRDREETQY
NA	NA	TRBV21-1	ASSKEGREDEKLF
NA	NA	TRBV21-1	ASRLQGEKEVANEKLF
TRBD1	NA	TRBV11-3	ASSLGRQGGRDTQY
TRBD1	NA	TRBV10-3	AISEPGQGFYNEQF
TRBD1	NA	TRBV4-3	ASSQQDRATGELF
TRBD1	few	TRBV11-2	ASSFDPTGVGEQY
NA	NA	TRBV6-5	ASSRNQLRPYEQY
NA	NA	TRBV5-1	ASSTDSNQPQH
TRBD1	NA	TRBV3-1/TRBV3-2	ASSFPGQGRAF
TRBD1	NA	TRBV27	ASSLGQGRNIQY
NA	NA	TRBV7-9	ASSPFSGYGYT
TRBD2	NA	TRBV7-9	ASTPPWASGRSHYNEQF
NA	NA	TRBV24-1	ATSDFPRAHNEQF
NA	NA	TRBV9	ASSVGSRPFSGEKLF
TRBD2	NA	TRBV4-2	ASSQGDSSGSSQETQY
NA	once	TRBV29-1	SVSSTGANVLT
NA	NA	TRBV19	ASSIPGLTYGYT
NA	NA	TRBV5-1	ASRVGVNTEAF
NA	NA	TRBV5-3	ARSSEQGINSPLH
NA	NA	TRBV28	ASRDGLAGGYT
TRBD1	NA	TRBV4-2	ASSPNMIDRDHSSNYGGYT
NA	NA	TRBV4-1	ASSIIAATEAF